The 19 T cell receptor beta chains in this list originate from one sample, sequenced in a study of cytomegalovirus exposure and HLA in healthy donors. PCR amplification relied on 60 Vbeta primers (plus 13 Jbeta primers). Clones were sequenced by immunoSEQ multiplex PCR, and TCRdb holds only the in-frame ones, with some missing. Seen here are over 200,000 clones, 82% observed once, and the top ten hold 6%. The sequencing input was PBMCs. The source is a man between 35 and 55 years old in good health and CMV-seropositive.

Concerning this clone: At one end the junction does not follow the germline gene, possibly because of a read error. The chain recombines TRBV6-1 with TRBJ2-7; D not certain. This CDR3 is 13 amino acids long. Germline values: CDR1 MNHNS, CDR2 SASEGT. The CDR3 spells CASSEGSSYEQCF. Written as DNA, the CDR3 is TGTGCCAGCAGTGAAGGTAGCTCCTACGAGCAGTGCTTC.

The chain joins TRBV7-9 to TRBJ2-3; 8 bases match TRBD2. The germline V gene has CDR1 SEHNR and CDR2 FQNEAQ (reference sequence). V shed 6 bases and J 4 bases; nucleotides not matched to a gene: 3. The CDR3 has 13 amino acids. CDR3 residues: CASRPAGADTQYF. CDR3 sequence (DNA): TGTGCCAGCAGACCAGCGGGAGCAGATACGCAGTATTTT.

This clone was counted a single time. The chain links TRBV2 to TRBJ1-1, with 10 bases aligning to TRBD1. The CDR3 loop spans 16 amino acids. The V segment lost 5 bases and the J segment 3 bases; nucleotides outside the gene matches: 9. Germline-derived CDR1 and CDR2 are SNHLY and FYNNEI. CDR3 nucleotides: TGTGCCAGCAGTTTTCCTCAGGGGACAGGGGACACTGAAGCTTTCTTT. This sequence encodes CASSFPQGTGDTEAFF.

V gene TRBV15 combines with J gene TRBJ2-1; 8 nucleotides match TRBD1. CDR3 length: 15 amino acids. Germline V gene data show CDR1 as LNHNV and CDR2 as YYDKDF (reference sequence). The ends lost 1 base at V and 3 bases at J; junction bases unmatched: 2. In nucleotides, the CDR3 is TGTGCCACCAGCAGAGTGGGGACAGGCTACAATGAGCAGTTCTTC. This gives the protein CATSRVGTGYNEQFF.

This sequence joins TRBV15 and TRBJ1-1, with a weak D call TRBD1 (5 bases). CDR3 length equals 16 residues. Trimming pared 0 bases from V and 3 bases from J, leaving 14 bases between. Germline CDR1 is LNHNV and CDR2 is YYDKDF (reference sequence). The CDR3 DNA sequence: TGTGCCACCAGCAGAGATCGGAATGGGGGGTACACTGAAGCTTTCTTT. Protein: CATSRDRNGGYTEAFF.

The chain links TRBV5-6 to TRBJ2-7; 9 positions agree with TRBD1. Germline lookup yields CDR1 SGHDT and CDR2 YYEEEE. The CDR3 spans 13 residues. V shed 3 bases, J shed 4 bases, and the junction held 2 bases outside the gene matches. The CDR3 DNA reads TGTGCCAGCAGCTACGACAGGGGGTACGAGCAGTACTTC. Translation: CASSYDRGYEQYF.

V usage is TRBV27 and J usage is TRBJ2-3, with 7 bases fitting TRBD1. The V gene's germline CDR1 is MNHEY and CDR2 SMNVEV (reference sequence). After removal of 4 bases from V and 3 bases from J, the junction contained 10 bases not matched to a gene. The CDR3 sequence is 16 residues long. CDR3 loop: CASSSLPGRGTDTQYF. CDR3 DNA sequence: TGTGCCAGCAGTTCCCTTCCCGGCAGGGGGACAGATACGCAGTATTTT.

This clone was detected a few times. The V call is TRBV19, the J call TRBJ2-1, with TRBD1 matching over 10 bases. The ends lost 6 bases at V and 2 bases at J; junction bases unmatched: 4. Germline V gene data show CDR1 as LNHDA and CDR2 as SQIVND (reference sequence). The CDR3 consists of 15 residues. CDR3 in amino acids: CASRPGTGAYNEQFF. The CDR3 region has the DNA TGTGCCAGTAGGCCCGGGACAGGGGCCTACAATGAGCAGTTCTTC.

The chain joins TRBV29-1 to TRBJ1-1; D is perhaps TRBD1 (5 bases). The CDR3 runs to 12 residues. Germline-derived CDR1 and CDR2 are SQVTM and ANQGSEA. The V end lost 4 bases, the J end lost 3 bases, and 9 bases lay between the germline ends. The DNA for the CDR3 is TGCAGCGTTGGGGGCAGTTACACTGAAGCTTTCTTT. The encoded protein is CSVGGSYTEAFF.

This sequence joins TRBV15 and TRBJ2-3; a possible D gene is TRBD2 (5 bases). Trimming removed 0 bases from V and 1 base from J, with 11 bases in between. Germline CDR1 and CDR2: LNHNV and YYDKDF (reference sequence). The CDR3 totals 16 residues. In DNA form, the CDR3 reads TGTGCCACCAGCAGAGATCTTAGCGCCCGCACAGATACGCAGTATTTT. Translation: CATSRDLSARTDTQYF. Combining the CDR3 with reference TRBV15 and TRBJ2-3 gives the whole variable domain DAMVIQNPRYQVTQFGKPVTLSCSQTLNHNVMYWYQQKSSQAPKLLFHYYDKDFNNEADTPDNFQSRRPNTSFCFLDIRSPGLGDTAMYLCATSRDLSARTDTQYFGPGTRLTVL.

The V and J genes are TRBV7-9 and TRBJ2-4; D remains ambiguous. The V gene's germline CDR1 is SEHNR and CDR2 FQNEAQ (reference sequence). With 1 base removed from V and 6 bases from J, the gap between germline ends came to 10 bases. CDR3 size: 14 residues. In DNA form, the CDR3 reads TGTGCCAGCAGCTTAGACGCAGAAATAAACATTCAGTACTTC. The encoded protein is CASSLDAEINIQYF. Based on the CDR3 plus reference TRBV7-9 and TRBJ2-4, the full variable domain is DTGVSQNPRHKITKRGQNVTFRCDPISEHNRLYWYRQTLGQGPEFLTYFQNEAQLEKSRLLSDRFSAERPKGSFSTLEIQRTEQGDSAMYLCASSLDAEINIQYFGAGTRLSVL.

The V and J genes are TRBV5-1 and TRBJ2-3, with TRBD2 matching over 9 bases. The CDR3 is 15 residues long. With V trimmed by 5 bases and J by 4 bases, 8 bases remained unmatched. Germline values: CDR1 SGHRS, CDR2 YFSETQ. CDR3 bases: TGCGCCAGCAGTTTTAGCGGGAGTGGCGCAGATACGCAGTATTTT. This translates into CASSFSGSGADTQYF.

On this clone: Other DNA sequences in the same sample also yield this CDR3. The gene calls are TRBV10-2 and TRBJ2-5, with 7 bases fitting TRBD1. CDR3 length: 16 residues. The ends lost 7 bases at V and 1 base at J; junction bases unmatched: 12. The V gene's germline CDR1 is WSHSY and CDR2 SAAADI. The CDR3 sequence: CASIGDSNTPQETQYF. CDR3 sequence (DNA): TGCGCCAGCATCGGGGACAGCAATACGCCCCAAGAGACCCAGTACTTC.

Notes on this clone: Sequence at one end of the junction differs from germline and may be a read error. The chain has TRBV6-5 and TRBJ1-1, with D tentatively TRBD1 (5 bases). The CDR3 runs to 13 residues. Germline lookup yields CDR1 MNHEY and CDR2 SVGAGI. The DNA for the CDR3 is TGTGCCAGCAGTTACTCGGGCAGGGCCAGCCCGACTTTT. Translating gives CASSYSGRASPTF.

The rearrangement links TRBV5-1 to TRBJ2-6; tentative D call: TRBD2 (5 bases). The CDR3 sequence is 15 residues long. Germline V gene sequence: CDR1 SGHRS, CDR2 YFSETQ. V lost 0 bases and J lost 2, with 6 bases in between. Here the CDR3 DNA reads TGCGCCAGCAGCTTGGACGGGGCTGGGGCCAACGTCCTGACTTTC. Protein: CASSLDGAGANVLTF.

This chain uses TRBV2 with TRBJ2-2, with D unresolved. V was clipped by 7 bases and J by 4 bases, with 7 bases between them. Germline loops: CDR1 SNHLY, CDR2 FYNNEI. The CDR3 runs to 12 residues. CDR3 in amino acids: CASKSLTGELFF. CDR3 DNA: TGTGCCAGCAAATCTCTCACCGGGGAGCTGTTTTTT.

The CDR3 nucleotides read TGTGCCATCAAGAGAGACAGGGAAGACTATGGCTACACCTTC. It encodes CAIKRDREDYGYTF. The V call is TRBV6-5, the J call TRBJ1-2; 7 bases agree with TRBD1. This CDR3 spans 14 amino acids. V lost 10 bases to trimming and J lost 3 bases; unmatched junction nucleotides: 11. Looked up from germline, CDR1 is MNHEY and CDR2 is SVGAGI.

The chain recombines TRBV27 with TRBJ2-7; 10 bases map to TRBD2. Germline V lookup: CDR1 MNHEY, CDR2 SMNVEV (reference sequence). V shed 5 bases, J shed 5 bases, and the junction held 9 bases outside the gene matches. CDR3 length: 15 residues. The CDR3 is CASSPLGLAGDEQYF. CDR3 sequence (DNA): TGTGCCAGCAGTCCCCTAGGGCTAGCGGGAGACGAGCAGTACTTC.

The rearrangement uses TRBV27 and TRBJ2-1; 15 nucleotides agree with TRBD2. V lost 4 bases and J lost 10; bases outside the gene matches: 8. Germline V CDR1 and CDR2: MNHEY, SMNVEV (reference sequence). The CDR3 runs to 16 residues. The CDR3 is CASSSRTSGRAHEQFF. The CDR3 nucleotides read TGTGCCAGCAGTTCCCGGACTAGCGGGAGGGCGCACGAGCAGTTCTTC.